This TCR beta chain was documented in a study of cytomegalovirus exposure and HLA in healthy donors. The ends were cut back, 2 bases at V and 7 bases at J, with 9 bases in the middle. CDR1 and CDR2 (germline): KGHSH, LQKENI. This CDR3 has 13 residues. The PCR ran on 60 Vbeta and 13 Jbeta primers. In the original workflow: The authors later counted 75 million to 90 million unique TCR beta chains, about 11 million of them shared. TCRdb keeps only in-frame clones here, not all; method: immunoSEQ multiplex PCR. V, J and clone size are those of that table, while D and trimming were read from the DNA. The sample shows about 180,000 clones, roughly 86% of them seen only once. Nominal health characterized the donors when sampled, though unrecorded immune exposures were likely.

The TCR comes from a girl aged 10-17 years in good health and CMV-seropositive. The source material was PBMCs. The chain uses TRBV18 and TRBJ1-5, with TRBD1 as a possible D gene (5 bases). The CDR3 sequence is CASSPGAGQPQHF. The CDR3 DNA sequence: TGTGCCAGCTCACCAGGGGCTGGGCAGCCCCAGCATTTT.